This T cell receptor (beta chain) was obtained from a study of CD8+ T cells in alopecia areata. Turning to the study itself: Among treated patients, oral tofacitinib was administered at 5 to 10 mg twice daily.

Overall study findings and caveats: The study found that many expanded lesional clones persisted in scalp and blood during tofacitinib.

Sample treatment: oral pan-JAK inhibitor, 5-10 mg twice daily. Both peripheral blood and punch biopsies of lesional scalp skin were obtained from patients who had alopecia areata. For this clone: Its antigen is not known.

Germline V CDR1 and CDR2: SQVTM, ANQGSEA. The CDR3 extends over 13 amino acids. Germline trimming cut 4 bases from V and 7 bases from J; bases unmatched to any gene: 4. Following extraction, RNA underwent reverse transcription to cDNA, which served as the sequencing template. Some clones are missing from TCRdb's copy, which holds only in-frame ones; the method was immunoSEQ multiplex PCR. Of 130,000 or so clones in the sample, over 55% were seen once. This sample comprised CD4+ T cells sorted from blood, obtained at week 4, from a patient treated with tofacitinib. This sequence joins TRBV29-1 and TRBJ2-2, with TRBD1 identical over 9 bases. The receptor was derived from a human donor with alopecia areata. The CDR3 region has the DNA TGCAGCGTTGTGGTGACAGGGGGCGGGGAGCTGTTTTTT. This codes for CSVVVTGGGELFF.